The 21 T cell receptor beta chains below all came from one sample that was sequenced in a study of blood T cells in healthy people across ages. PCR was performed a second time for about 7 to 11 cycles using a sample-barcoded 5' primer and a J-beta primer mix. MiXCR, run by TCRdb on the 5' RACE reads, gives a single entry per CDR3 protein. Of about 1.7 million distinct CDR3 sequences in the sample, roughly 27% were seen once. The source material was blood. The receptor set was obtained from a woman aged 25 to 39 in good health.

This clonotype was recorded many times. CDR3 protein: CASTPRPGQGSYEQYF. For the CDR3, the DNA is TGCGCCAGCACCCCCCGACCGGGACAGGGGTCCTACGAGCAGTACTTC. V usage is TRBV5-1 and J usage is TRBJ2-7, with TRBD1 identical over 10 bases. The germline CDR1 and CDR2 sequences are SGHRS and YFSETQ. The CDR3 totals 16 residues. V lost 6 bases to trimming and J lost 1 base; unmatched junction nucleotides: 10.

This chain uses TRBV4-2 with TRBJ1-6, with TRBD1 matching 8 bases. CDR3 length: 15 residues. V lost 4 bases, J lost 11 bases, and 10 bases stayed unmatched. The germline CDR1 and CDR2 sequences are LGHNA and YNFKEQ. CDR3 bases: TGTGCCAGCAGCCCCTGGACAGGGCAAGGGACACCCCTCCACTTT. Translation gives CASSPWTGQGTPLHF.

In this sample, this clonotype turned up a few times. The rearrangement joins TRBV6-4 to TRBJ2-7, with D perhaps assigned TRBD1 or TRBD2 (5 bases each). Germline V lookup: CDR1 MRHNA, CDR2 SNTAGT. The V gene lost 8 bases and the J gene lost 1 base, with 18 bases spanning the gap. This CDR3 region has 15 residues. The CDR3 DNA sequence: TGTGCCAGCTCAAACCGGGACGGGGTATCCTACGAGCAGTACTTC. Translation gives CASSNRDGVSYEQYF.

Only a few counts were recorded for this clonotype. The J gene is TRBJ2-3, the V gene TRBV18, with D possibly TRBD2 on 6 matching bases. CDR1 and CDR2 (germline): KGHSH, LQKENI. Trimming left V 3 bases short and J 5 bases short, with 12 bases between. The CDR3 spans 14 residues. The DNA for the CDR3 is TGTGCCAGCTCACCGCGGGACGGGGGAGATACGCAGTATTTT. Residues: CASSPRDGGDTQYF.

This clonotype has just a few counts. The chain carries TRBV11-1 and TRBJ2-5, with 14 bases that match TRBD2. The CDR3 loop spans 23 amino acids. V was clipped by 5 bases and J by 11 bases; unmatched bases: 34. The V gene's germline CDR1 is SGHAT and CDR2 FQDESV (reference sequence). The chain's CDR3 is CASSPPVGGVFTGTSGRSKEQYF. CDR3 coding DNA: TGTGCCAGCAGCCCCCCGGTAGGGGGCGTTTTTACCGGGACTAGCGGGAGAAGTAAGGAGCAGTACTTC.

With respect to this clonotype: This likely comes from a read error, as the CDR3 has no conserved phenylalanine or tryptophan at its end. The rearrangement links TRBV12-3 or TRBV12-4 to TRBJ1-1; D may be TRBD1 (5 bases). V was clipped by 4 bases and J by 7 bases, with 16 bases between them. This CDR3 comprises 14 residues. The CDR3 coding sequence is TGTGCCAGCAGTTCCGCCGGGGCTAGAAATGAAGCTTTCTGT. It translates to CASSSAGARNEAFC.

The V gene is TRBV28, the J gene TRBJ1-5; tentatively, D is TRBD1 (5 bases). V lost 5 bases, J lost 7 bases, and 15 bases lay in between. This CDR3 is 14 amino acids long. Per germline, CDR1 MDHEN and CDR2 SYDVKM. Written as DNA, the CDR3 is TGTGCCAGCAGTACCGACAGCATCCGGCAGCCCCAGCATTTT. This sequence encodes CASSTDSIRQPQHF.

The J gene is TRBJ1-1, the V gene TRBV6-6; a possible D gene is TRBD1 (5 bases). Trimming took off 8 bases at V and 7 bases at J, with 11 bases between the two ends. The germline gives CDR1 MNHNY, CDR2 SVGAGI (reference sequence). This CDR3 spans 11 amino acids. CDR3 nucleotide sequence: TGTGCCAGCGGTACAGGCCTTGAAGCTTTCTTT. Translated: CASGTGLEAFF.

This clonotype was recorded once. The genes are TRBV4-3 and TRBJ2-3; D unclear. With 4 bases removed from V and 6 bases from J, the gap between germline ends came to 11 bases. Germline loops: CDR1 LGHNA, CDR2 YSLEER. This CDR3 is built from 13 residues. CDR3 residues: CASSPGQVDTQYF. CDR3 coding DNA: TGCGCCAGCAGCCCAGGTCAGGTGGATACGCAGTATTTT.

The rearrangement uses TRBV6-6 and TRBJ1-4, with D tentatively TRBD1 (5 bases). The V gene's germline CDR1 is MNHNY and CDR2 SVGAGI (reference sequence). V lost 2 bases and J lost 6, with 13 bases in between. The CDR3 totals 15 residues. In DNA form, the CDR3 reads TGTGCCAGCAGTTACGTGGGGGAGTTGGATGAAAAACTGTTTTTT. Encoded protein: CASSYVGELDEKLFF.

This chain uses TRBV4-3 with TRBJ2-3; 15 bases line up with TRBD2. CDR3 size: 16 residues. With 0 bases clipped from V and 8 bases from J, the junction kept 3 bases outside the gene matches. Germline CDR1 reads LGHNA; CDR2 reads YSLEER. In DNA form, the CDR3 reads TGCGCCAGCAGCCAAGAGGCGGGACTAGCGGGAGGTACGCAGTATTTT. Translating gives CASSQEAGLAGGTQYF.

This clonotype was observed a single time. The CDR3 DNA sequence: TGTGCCTGGCGTAAAGGGACCTCTGGAAACACCATATATTTT. Protein sequence: CAWRKGTSGNTIYF. The chain employs TRBV30 and TRBJ1-3; a possible D gene is TRBD1 (5 bases). The germline gives CDR1 GTSNPN, CDR2 SVGIG (reference sequence). Trimming shortened V by 5 bases and J by 0 bases, and 11 bases separated the two germline ends. CDR3 length: 14 residues.

In its sample, this clonotype was seen a few times. The chain employs TRBV3-1 and TRBJ2-7; 10 nucleotides agree with TRBD2. V gave up 0 bases and J gave up 5 bases; unmatched junction bases: 13. CDR3 length equals 18 residues. Germline V lookup: CDR1 LGHDT, CDR2 YNNKEL (reference sequence). This CDR3 is CASSQEAVGRLAGDEQYF. In nucleotides, the CDR3 is TGTGCCAGCAGCCAAGAAGCAGTAGGGCGGCTAGCGGGAGACGAGCAGTACTTC.

The rearrangement links TRBV28 to TRBJ2-3, with 7 bases identical to TRBD2. Trimming at V came to 7 bases and at J to 5 bases, leaving 12 bases not matched to a gene. The V gene's germline CDR1 is MDHEN and CDR2 SYDVKM. CDR3 length: 15 amino acids. This CDR3 reads CASIGGGGIRDTQYF. The CDR3 DNA reads TGTGCCAGCATTGGAGGCGGGGGTATTAGAGATACGCAGTATTTT.

The chain carries TRBV24-1 and TRBJ1-2; TRBD1 might be the D (6 bases). The germline V gene encodes CDR1 KGHDR and CDR2 SFDVKD. The CDR3 consists of 13 residues. With 4 bases removed from V and 7 bases from J, the gap between germline ends came to 12 bases. CDR3 sequence reads: CATSDWRGAGYTF. CDR3 sequence (DNA): TGTGCCACCAGTGACTGGAGGGGGGCTGGCTACACCTTC.

Worth noting for this clonotype: Germline and junction disagree at one end, which may indicate a read error. The DNA of the CDR3 is TGTGCCAACAGTTTGGGCGGCACAGATACGCAGTATTTT. Translated, it gives CANSLGGTDTQYF. V is TRBV12-3 or TRBV12-4 and J is TRBJ2-3; D gene unclear. The CDR3 length is 13 residues.

This clonotype turned up a few times. The V and J genes are TRBV6-5 and TRBJ1-4; no definite D call. This CDR3 region has 12 residues. The germline V gene has CDR1 MNHEY and CDR2 SVGAGI. V was trimmed by 7 bases and J by 5 bases, leaving 8 bases between them. This CDR3 is CASMAENEKLFF. The CDR3 region has the DNA TGTGCCAGCATGGCGGAAAATGAAAAACTGTTTTTT.

V gene TRBV9 combines with J gene TRBJ2-1; D unclear. Between the trimmed V and J ends, which lost 0 bases and 8 bases, there was a span of 6 bases. CDR1 is SGDLS, CDR2 YYNGEE, per germline. The CDR3 is 12 residues long. This chain's CDR3 is CASSVVDYEQFF. Written as DNA, the CDR3 is TGTGCCAGCAGCGTAGTCGACTATGAGCAGTTCTTC.

This clonotype turned up a few times. DNA of the CDR3: TGCAGCGCGGCCGGCAAGCCGGGGTCGGGTGAGCAGTACTTC. This sequence encodes CSAAGKPGSGEQYF. The rearrangement joins TRBV29-1 to TRBJ2-7; D perhaps matches TRBD2 (5 bases). Germline V gene sequence: CDR1 SQVTM, CDR2 ANQGSEA. The CDR3 consists of 14 residues. Trimming pared 7 bases from V and 7 bases from J, leaving 23 bases between.

This clonotype was picked up a small number of times. The rearrangement uses TRBV11-1 and TRBJ2-7; 7 nucleotides align to TRBD1. This CDR3 comprises 13 residues. CDR1 and CDR2 (germline): SGHAT, FQDESV (reference sequence). Trimming at V came to 5 bases and at J to 4 bases, leaving 5 bases not matched to a gene. In DNA form, the CDR3 reads TGTGCCAGCAGCGGGACAGCACCTTACGAGCAGTACTTC. Protein sequence: CASSGTAPYEQYF.

The chain combines TRBV6-2 or TRBV6-3 with TRBJ1-1; a possible D gene is TRBD1 (5 bases). The CDR3 has 16 amino acids. V lost 1 base, J lost 1 base, and 13 bases lay in between. Per germline, CDR1 MNHEY and CDR2 SVGEGT. CDR3 nucleotide sequence: TGTGCCAGCAGTTACTTGGTCGGAACAGGGAACACTGAAGCTTTCTTT. Protein sequence: CASSYLVGTGNTEAFF.